The 17 T cell receptor beta chains reported below all come from one sample, sequenced in a study of long-term antiretroviral therapy in people with HIV (dated by TCRdb to 2021 to 2024). The immunoSEQ hsTCRB v3.0 assay was used at survey level resolution to sequence the TRB variable region. This is the immuneACCESS table as TCRdb keeps it, with only in-frame sequences that have V and J called. A part of the clones is gone; compared with another copy, unresolved V genes explain less than half, and the rest is unexplained. The sample records approximately 33,000 clones, 75% to 90% of which are singletons. The ten largest clones add up to approximately 3.8% of the sample. Sample: unsorted PBMCs, taken 0.8 years before starting antiretroviral therapy. The receptor set was obtained from a young man with HIV.

The rearrangement links TRBV7-9 to TRBJ2-1, with D maybe TRBD2 (7 bases). The CDR3 is made up of 19 amino acids. V shed 3 bases and J shed 3 bases, with 24 bases lying between them. Germline V gene sequence: CDR1 SEHNR, CDR2 FQNEAQ (reference sequence). CDR3 DNA: TGTGCCAGCAGCTTCCGCCCGATGCCAGGCGGGGGCCTCTACAATGAGCAGTTCTTC. It codes for CASSFRPMPGGGLYNEQFF.

The chain is built from TRBV11-2 and TRBJ2-7, with 8 bases matching TRBD2. This CDR3 has 12 amino acids. J was trimmed by 9 bases and V by 5 bases; bases with no gene match: 6. The germline V gene encodes CDR1 SGHAT and CDR2 FQNNGV. CDR3 sequence: CASSAGGALQYF. The CDR3 region has the DNA TGTGCCAGCAGCGCCGGGGGGGCGTTGCAGTACTTC.

The chain uses TRBV7-8 and TRBJ1-3, with D possibly matching TRBD1 (5 bases). Germline lookup yields CDR1 SGHVS and CDR2 FQNEAQ. The CDR3 is made up of 16 amino acids. With 2 bases removed from V and 0 bases from J, the gap between germline ends came to 11 bases. CDR3 region: CASSLNRGDSGNTIYF. In DNA, the CDR3 is TGTGCCAGCAGCTTAAACCGGGGGGACTCTGGAAACACCATATATTTT. The whole variable domain, remainder taken from reference TRBV7-8 and TRBJ1-3, is GAGVSQSPRYKVAKRGQDVALRCDPISGHVSLFWYQQALGQGPEFLTYFQNEAQLDKSGLPSDRFFAERPEGSVSTLKIQRTQQEDSAVYLCASSLNRGDSGNTIYFGEGSWLTVV.

This chain links TRBV18 with TRBJ1-3; D perhaps matches TRBD1 (5 bases). The germline V and J ends were trimmed by 3 bases and 10 bases, with 10 bases remaining between them. The CDR3 runs 12 residues. Germline V gene data show CDR1 as KGHSH and CDR2 as LQKENI. The CDR3 sequence: CASSPGGETIYF. The CDR3 coding sequence is TGTGCCAGCTCACCTGGGGGAGAGACCATATATTTT.

The V gene is TRBV29-1, the J gene TRBJ2-7; 7 nucleotides match TRBD2. Germline CDR1 SQVTM, CDR2 ANQGSEA. This CDR3 is 14 amino acids long. Germline trimming cut 4 bases from V and 0 bases from J; bases unmatched to any gene: 6. Here the CDR3 reads CSVGAGVNSYEQYF. DNA for the CDR3: TGCAGCGTTGGGGCGGGAGTTAACTCCTACGAGCAGTACTTC.

The chain combines TRBV6-5 with TRBJ2-7, with TRBD1 matching 10 bases. After removal of 6 bases from V and 7 bases from J, the junction contained 9 bases not matched to a gene. The germline CDR1 and CDR2 sequences are MNHEY and SVGAGI. This CDR3 has 14 amino acids. The CDR3 DNA reads TGTGCCAGCAGCCCCCCGACAGGGGGCGCGGAGCAGTACTTC. Translated, it gives CASSPPTGGAEQYF.

The chain recombines TRBV5-6 with TRBJ2-1; the D is unclear. V shed 4 bases and J shed 0 bases, with 14 bases lying between them. This CDR3 has 16 amino acids. CDR1 and CDR2 (germline): SGHDT, YYEEEE. This CDR3 reads CASSGQASVSYNEQFF. The CDR3 DNA is TGTGCCAGCAGCGGTCAAGCCAGTGTCTCCTACAATGAGCAGTTCTTC.

This chain joins TRBV15 and TRBJ1-5; TRBD1 is a possible D gene (5 bases). The CDR3 has 15 amino acids. CDR1 is LNHNV, CDR2 YYDKDF, per germline (reference sequence). V dropped 0 bases and J dropped 6 bases, with 12 bases sitting between them. The CDR3 DNA follows: TGTGCCACCAGCAGAGATAGACAGAAGGGTCAGCCCCAGCATTTT. It encodes CATSRDRQKGQPQHF.

The genes are TRBV21-1 and TRBJ2-7; the DNA was not used to check the table's D call, TRBD1. TRBV21-1 is recorded as a pseudogene. The CDR3 extends over 13 amino acids. CDR3 sequence reads: CASRGQGEYEQYF. As DNA, the CDR3 is TGTGCCAGCAGGGGACAGGGAGAATACGAGCAGTACTTC.

The CDR3, as DNA: TGTGCCAGCAGGCCGGGACAGGCGGACAATGAGCAGTTCTTC. It encodes CASRPGQADNEQFF. The chain couples TRBV7-2 to TRBJ2-1, with 8 bases that match TRBD1. V lost 6 bases and J lost 5; bases outside the gene matches: 6. The CDR3 contains 14 residues. Per germline, CDR1 SGHTA and CDR2 FQGNSA. Drawing the rest from reference TRBV7-2 and TRBJ2-1, the complete variable domain is GAGVSQSPSNKVTEKGKDVELRCDPISGHTALYWYRQSLGQGLEFLIYFQGNSAPDKSGLPSDRFSAERTGGSVSTLTIQRTQQEDSAVYLCASRPGQADNEQFFGPGTRLTVL.

The chain is built from TRBV5-8 and TRBJ1-2, with D maybe TRBD1 (6 bases). Per the germline V gene, CDR1 is SGHTS and CDR2 is YDEGEE. The CDR3 spans 14 residues. V was trimmed by 4 bases and J by 4 bases, leaving 14 bases between them. The CDR3 DNA reads as TGTGCCAGCAGCCTTATTTCGGACAGCTATGGCTACACCTTC. Amino acid sequence: CASSLISDSYGYTF.

The chain joins TRBV9 to TRBJ2-1; D possibly corresponds to TRBD1 (5 bases). Germline assignment: CDR1 SGDLS and CDR2 YYNGEE. Trimming removed 3 bases from V and 2 bases from J, with 12 bases in between. The CDR3 sequence is 15 residues long. The CDR3 bases are TGTGCCAGCAGCGCTCAGGGAAACACCTACAATGAGCAGTTCTTC. Protein: CASSAQGNTYNEQFF.

This chain links TRBV27 with TRBJ2-3; a weak D match, TRBD2 (6 bases). The CDR3 has 15 amino acids. Trimming cost V 7 bases and J 6 bases, with 20 bases left between them. The germline CDR1 and CDR2 sequences are MNHEY and SMNVEV (reference sequence). The CDR3: CASTSSAALSDTQYF. DNA of the CDR3: TGTGCCAGCACGTCTAGCGCGGCTTTAAGCGATACGCAGTATTTT.

The gene calls are TRBV27 and TRBJ2-1; tentative D call: TRBD2 (6 bases). Trimming removed 4 bases from V and 4 bases from J, with 14 bases in between. Germline V CDR1 and CDR2: MNHEY, SMNVEV (reference sequence). CDR3 size: 15 residues. The CDR3, as DNA: TGTGCCAGCAGTTATATAGCGGATTATTACAATGAGCAGTTCTTC. This translates into CASSYIADYYNEQFF.

V usage is TRBV2 and J usage is TRBJ1-1; 8 bases line up with TRBD1. This CDR3 spans 14 amino acids. The germline gives CDR1 SNHLY, CDR2 FYNNEI. J gave up 8 bases and V 4 bases, and 9 bases lay outside the gene matches. The CDR3 loop reads CASSGRTGQGEAFF. CDR3 sequence (DNA): TGTGCCAGCAGTGGAAGGACAGGGCAGGGAGAAGCTTTCTTT.

The chain links TRBV28 to TRBJ1-4; D is uncertain. The germline gives CDR1 MDHEN, CDR2 SYDVKM. The CDR3 extends over 14 amino acids. V was pared by 2 bases and J by 8 bases, with 12 bases between. Written as DNA, the CDR3 is TGTGCCAGCAGTTTACCCGGCGAATGGGAAAAACTGTTTTTT. It translates to CASSLPGEWEKLFF.

The chain carries TRBV5-1 and TRBJ1-6; perhaps TRBD1 as D (5 bases). The CDR3 runs to 15 residues. Deletions cut 4 bases from V and 7 bases from J, with 15 bases between. Germline V gene lookup returns CDR1 SGHRS and CDR2 YFSETQ. CDR3 sequence: CASSPRREGNSPLHF. For the CDR3, the DNA is TGCGCCAGCAGCCCGCGCAGGGAGGGGAATTCACCCCTCCACTTT.